What follows describes a single TCR beta chain. The record originates from a study of cytomegalovirus exposure and HLA in healthy donors. V trimming: 7 bases; J trimming: 7 bases; junction bases outside the gene matches: 12. CDR1 is SEHNR, CDR2 FQNEAQ, per germline (reference sequence). The CDR3 is 15 amino acids. In the PCR, 60 Vbeta and 13 Jbeta primers were used. The protocol was immunoSEQ multiplex PCR, while the TCRdb copy is restricted to in-frame clones and leaves out a portion. In the table there are around 160,000 clones, around 79% of which are singletons. Sample: PBMCs. The source is a woman between 35 and 50 years old in good health and CMV-seropositive. The chain joins TRBV7-9 to TRBJ1-4; 7 positions agree with TRBD1. The CDR3 here is CASNRAGGRGEKLFF. CDR3 nucleotides: TGTGCCAGCAACAGGGCAGGGGGGCGAGGTGAAAAACTGTTTTTT.